This entry is about one TCR beta chain. In its sample, this clone was seen a few times. Its recognized antigen is unknown. Per-nucleotide qualities are absent, and no much larger clonotype sits a single base away. This entry belongs to a study of beta chain features in type 1 diabetes (dated by TCRdb to 2016 to 2019). With regard to the full study: Mean age, gender distribution, total cell number and subset yield did not differ between patients and healthy donors. A total of over 95,000,000 sorted cells were examined across all samples, and RNA yield correlated strongly with the number of cells per subset. The study compared TCRB repertoires of sorted circulating CD4+ T cell subsets between recently diagnosed type 1 diabetes patients and matched healthy donors. Regulatory and stem cell-like memory subsets were obtained from only 8 patients and about eight healthy donors, while naive and central memory subsets were obtained from all 28 donors.

From each donor, a single peripheral blood sample of about 100 mL on average was drawn into heparinised tubes. Using a panel that included CD45RO, CCR7, CD25, CD127, CD95 and CD27, naive, central memory, regulatory and stem cell-like memory CD4+ T cells were sorted on a BD FACSAria II. Every sorted population had a purity above 95%. Right away, PBMCs were isolated by Lymphoprep density gradient centrifugation and were stained directly, with no culture step. So that batch effects would be minimized, each experiment stained and sorted samples in pairs, pairing one healthy donor with one patient. The entire amount of isolated RNA was reverse transcribed using the High Capacity cDNA Reverse Transcription Kit, so the sequenced TCRB transcripts were expressed ones. Deep immunoSEQ sequencing was performed on naive, central memory and regulatory T cell samples, with an average of about 4 million total reads per sample. Sorted cells were lysed in RLT buffer and RNA was extracted with DNase-treated RNeasy Micro or Mini kits, depending on cell number. To prevent cross-contamination, each cell subset was processed individually, whereas patient and healthy donor samples were processed jointly. TCRB sequences were amplified from cDNA with the immunoSEQ multiplex PCR, producing 87-bp fragments spanning the CDR3 region. Sequencing of the amplicons was done on the Illumina HiSeq platform. As for the original processing: PCR bias was corrected computationally using synthetic template baselines, and reads within Hamming distance 2 were collapsed, with unmergeable singletons discarded. Reads were aligned to IMGT to assign V, D and J genes, CDR3 length, and insertions or deletions at six rearrangement sites. Within each subset, clonotype counts were normalized to the number of sorted cells before true diversity and Gini coefficients were calculated with the tcR R package. The overlap coefficient, calculated on TCRB nucleotide sequences, was used to measure repertoire sharing. As a proxy for the pre-selection repertoire, out-of-frame TCRB sequences from naive cells were analyzed. The clones in this table, taken by TCRdb from immuneACCESS, are in-frame only. Not every clone is retained; where verified, under half of the shortfall comes from an unresolved V gene, and the cause of the rest is unknown. That table supplies the V and J calls and clone size; D and trimming were determined from the DNA. This sample is represented by approximately 600,000 clones; approximately 13% of them were singletons. The ten top clones hold over 0.1% of the sample.

Paper-wide results and their limitations: Because cDNA rather than genomic DNA was sequenced, highly expressing activated cells could have been over-represented, although no difference in activation and CD3 levels was found between groups. Fewer insertions and more nucleotide deletions at VDJ recombination sites were observed in patients with type 1 diabetes, implying thymic rearrangement abnormalities. Shorter templates might have been favored by PCR, but patient and control samples were amplified and corrected together, so both groups would have been affected equally by any skew. In all four CD4+ subsets, TCRB CDR3 length was moderately but significantly shorter in type 1 diabetes patients. Because small numbers of individuals were included in the HLA sub-analyses, any influence of HLA type on TCRB rearrangement was left unresolved. Naive, central memory and regulatory TCRB repertoires appeared more similar among patients than among healthy donors.

The clonotype originates from a man under 40 with type 1 diabetes. The sample comprised naive CD4+ T cells from blood. What the cell subset or site label conveys for this sample: true naive CD4+ T cells.

The CDR3 region reads CASSPPWTDPTNEKLFF. The base sequence is TGTGCCAGCTCACCACCATGGACGGATCCAACTAATGAAAAACTGTTTTTT. The rearranged chain carries TRBV18 and TRBJ1-4; the D gene is not confidently resolved. Deletion took 0 bases off V and 0 bases off J, with a span of 11 bases between the germline ends. The cysteine opens and the phenylalanine closes a CDR3 of 17 amino acids. The kept DNA is CDR3 alone, 51 bases in frame from the first base. Based on the germline V gene, the CDR1 and CDR2 sequences are KGHSH and LQKENI.